These 15 T cell receptor beta chains were all obtained from the same sample, sequenced in a study of blood T cell repertoires in COVID-19. Sequencing was performed with immunoSEQ multiplex PCR; in TCRdb, only in-frame clones are kept and a portion is missing. This table has under 350,000 clones, 80% to 90% appearing once. The sample comprised peripheral blood. All receptors come from a woman in her seventies with acute or convalescent COVID-19.

The chain links TRBV3-1 (or the pseudogene TRBV3-2) to TRBJ2-7; 8 bases are shared with TRBD2. V lost 1 base to trimming and J lost 1 base; unmatched junction nucleotides: 6. The germline V gene encodes CDR1 LGHDT and CDR2 YNNKEL (reference sequence). The CDR3 runs 16 residues. The CDR3, as DNA: TGTGCCAGCAGCCAAGGGAGCGGGGGCCCTTCCTACGAGCAGTACTTC. Residues: CASSQGSGGPSYEQYF.

The J gene is TRBJ2-1, the V gene TRBV15; D possibly corresponds to TRBD1 (6 bases). In germline, CDR1 is LNHNV, CDR2 YYDKDF (reference sequence). Trimming cost V 5 bases and J 6 bases, with 17 bases left between them. The CDR3 covers 15 residues. CDR3 DNA sequence: TGTGCCACCAGCCTACCTACCGGACAGCTCAATGAGCAGTTCTTC. Translation gives CATSLPTGQLNEQFF.

This clone has a single count. The chain is built from TRBV6-1 and TRBJ2-2; the match to TRBD2 covers 8 bases. CDR3 length: 16 residues. Germline V gene sequence: CDR1 MNHNS, CDR2 SASEGT. V gave up 2 bases and J gave up 4 bases; unmatched junction bases: 6. CDR3: CASSENGGASTGELFF. CDR3 sequence (DNA): TGTGCCAGCAGTGAAAACGGGGGGGCGAGCACCGGGGAGCTGTTTTTT.

V gene TRBV18 combines with J gene TRBJ2-7; TRBD1 matches at 7 bases. Germline V gives CDR1 KGHSH, CDR2 LQKENI. The CDR3 runs 15 residues. The V segment lost 3 bases and the J segment 0 bases; nucleotides outside the gene matches: 5. The CDR3: CASSPFRGSSYEQYF. DNA for the CDR3: TGTGCCAGCTCACCGTTCAGGGGGAGCTCCTACGAGCAGTACTTC.

This chain links TRBV10-3 with TRBJ2-4, with 7 positions matching TRBD1. Germline loops: CDR1 ENHRY, CDR2 SYGVKD. V lost 2 bases to trimming and J lost 2 bases; unmatched junction nucleotides: 12. This CDR3 has 18 amino acids. The CDR3 protein is CAISELRQGGGPKNIQYF. The CDR3 region has the DNA TGTGCCATCAGTGAGCTCAGACAGGGTGGTGGACCCAAAAACATTCAGTACTTC.

The V and J genes are TRBV18 and TRBJ2-7; TRBD2 aligns across 12 bases. Germline values: CDR1 KGHSH, CDR2 LQKENI. V dropped 6 bases and J dropped 0; count of bases not matched to a gene: 12. The length of the CDR3 is 18 residues. The CDR3 DNA reads as TGTGCCAGCTCCCCTCCGACTAGCGGGGGCCTCAGCTCCTACGAGCAGTACTTC. Its translation is CASSPPTSGGLSSYEQYF.

The chain is built from TRBV18 and TRBJ1-3, with a tentative D call TRBD1 (6 bases). This CDR3 spans 14 amino acids. Germline loops: CDR1 KGHSH, CDR2 LQKENI. V lost 3 bases, J lost 9 bases, and 15 bases lay in between. The CDR3 reads CASSPDRTWGTIYF. The CDR3 nucleotides read TGTGCCAGCTCACCCGACAGGACCTGGGGCACCATATATTTT. Based on the CDR3 plus reference TRBV18 and TRBJ1-3, the full variable domain is NAGVMQNPRHLVRRRGQEARLRCSPMKGHSHVYWYRQLPEEGLKFMVYLQKENIIDESGMPKERFSAEFPKEGPSILRIQQVVRGDSAAYFCASSPDRTWGTIYFGEGSWLTVV.

This chain links TRBV1 with TRBJ1-1. TRBV1 is assigned pseudogene status. This CDR3 region has 13 residues. CDR3 nucleotides: TGCACCAGCAGCCAAGAGCGGAACACTGAAGCTTTCTTT. It specifies CTSSQERNTEAFF.

This rearrangement joins TRBV4-1 to TRBJ1-5; a weak D match, TRBD1 (5 bases). V lost 1 base and J 0 bases, leaving 16 bases between the germline ends. This CDR3 has 18 amino acids. Germline V lookup: CDR1 MGHRA, CDR2 YSYEKL. The DNA for the CDR3 is TGCGCCAGCAGCCAAGGGGGCATGGGCGGCTCTAGCAATCAGCCCCAGCATTTT. It specifies CASSQGGMGGSSNQPQHF.

The chain uses TRBV18 and TRBJ2-2, with D tentatively TRBD2 (6 bases). CDR3 length equals 15 residues. Trimming stripped 0 bases from V and 8 bases from J, with 13 bases between. The V gene's germline CDR1 is KGHSH and CDR2 LQKENI. The CDR3 DNA reads TGTGCCAGCTCACCACCGGCGGGGCTCCAAGGGGAGCTGTTTTTT. It translates to CASSPPAGLQGELFF. Combining the CDR3 with reference TRBV18 and TRBJ2-2 gives the whole variable domain NAGVMQNPRHLVRRRGQEARLRCSPMKGHSHVYWYRQLPEEGLKFMVYLQKENIIDESGMPKERFSAEFPKEGPSILRIQQVVRGDSAAYFCASSPPAGLQGELFFGEGSRLTVL.

This clone appeared a single time. J is TRBJ2-3 and V is TRBV7-3, with 7 bases identical to TRBD1. The CDR3 is made up of 16 amino acids. Trimming cost V 0 bases and J 4 bases; bases outside gene matches: 7. CDR1 is SGHTA, CDR2 FQGTGA, per germline. The CDR3 DNA reads TGTGCCAGCAGCTTAACGTACGACAGGGAGTCAGATACGCAGTATTTT. It translates to CASSLTYDRESDTQYF.

The V gene is TRBV19, the J gene TRBJ1-1; D unclear. Germline-derived CDR1 and CDR2 are LNHDA and SQIVND (reference sequence). Between the trimmed V and J ends, which lost 5 bases and 4 bases, there was a span of 14 bases. The CDR3 loop spans 14 amino acids. The chain's CDR3 is CASSDPAGSTEAFF. Written as DNA, the CDR3 is TGTGCCAGTAGTGACCCAGCGGGTAGCACTGAAGCTTTCTTT.

The chain recombines TRBV6-5 with TRBJ2-3; D uncertain. Trimming took 7 bases from V and 0 from J, leaving 8 bases between them. The CDR3 covers 13 residues. Germline V gene lookup returns CDR1 MNHEY and CDR2 SVGAGI. In DNA, the CDR3 is TGTGCCAGCACCAAGACTAGCACAGATACGCAGTATTTT. This sequence encodes CASTKTSTDTQYF.

The chain combines TRBV10-3 with TRBJ2-3; 9 bases match TRBD1. The CDR3 extends over 15 amino acids. V trimming: 6 bases; J trimming: 2 bases; junction bases outside the gene matches: 6. Germline V gives CDR1 ENHRY, CDR2 SYGVKD. The CDR3 loop is CAIRDRDRDTDTQYF. The CDR3 DNA follows: TGTGCCATCAGGGACCGGGACAGGGACACAGATACGCAGTATTTT.

About this clone: Other DNA sequences of this sample code for an identical CDR3. The genes are TRBV7-3 and TRBJ2-2, with 7 nucleotides matching TRBD2. CDR3 length equals 13 residues. Germline CDR1 reads SGHTA; CDR2 reads FQGTGA. V shed 4 bases and J 4 bases; nucleotides not matched to a gene: 0. This chain's CDR3 is CASSSGGTGELFF. CDR3 sequence (DNA): TGTGCCAGCAGCTCGGGGGGCACCGGGGAGCTGTTTTTT.